This T cell receptor (beta chain) came from a study of CD8 T cells in ankylosing spondylitis. The V and J ends lost 3 bases and 2 bases respectively, with 8 bases between them. CDR1 and CDR2 from the germline V gene are SGHKS and YYEKEE (reference sequence). The CDR3 covers 13 residues. General study findings and limits: Some motif variants were previously reported in reactive arthritis synovial fluid and blood. Ankylosing spondylitis blood appeared to carry a characteristic TCR beta motif of several highly homologous variants. From matched ankylosing spondylitis synovial fluid, disease-linked clones were reportedly recovered at significantly enriched levels.

This clonotype was picked up one time. Its antigen is still unknown. TCRdb reanalysed the 5' RACE reads using MiXCR and keeps one entry per CDR3 protein. The data contain about 160,000 distinct CDR3 sequences, around 45% of them seen just once; the ten biggest clones take up around 15%. This chain links TRBV5-5 with TRBJ2-5; D is unresolved. This TCR derives from a male donor with ankylosing spondylitis. Sequenced material: synovial fluid, either unsorted or a sorted T cell fraction (not recorded which). The CDR3 reads CASSSGWQETQYF. The CDR3 nucleotides are TGTGCCAGCAGCTCGGGCTGGCAAGAGACCCAGTACTTC.